These 27 T cell receptor beta chains were sequenced from one sample in a study of shared clonotypes between healthy human individuals. Positive CCR7 selection of CD45RO-negative cells yielded the naive CD8 cells, and terminally differentiated effector memory CD45RA+ cells were excluded. The assay was immunoSEQ multiplex PCR, and TCRdb's table has in-frame clones only and misses some. Found here are about 1,900,000 clones, about 95% of them singletons; the top ten hold roughly 1%. The material sequenced was naive CD8+ T cells sorted from blood. Source of these receptors: a man between 18 and 29 years old in good health.

The genes are TRBV4-1 and TRBJ2-7; D not certain. The CDR3 spans 12 residues. V gave up 4 bases and J gave up 5 bases, with 9 bases separating them. Germline V gene sequence: CDR1 MGHRA, CDR2 YSYEKL. The CDR3 DNA reads as TGCGCCAGCAGCCCAGACCACCACGAGCAGTACTTC. Protein: CASSPDHHEQYF.

This clone is a singleton in its sample. The chain carries TRBV28 and TRBJ1-5; no clear D gene. CDR3 length: 15 amino acids. V dropped 7 bases and J dropped 2 bases, with 15 bases sitting between them. The germline CDR1 and CDR2 sequences are MDHEN and SYDVKM. The CDR3 loop is CASTSYVSGNQPQHF. In DNA form, the CDR3 reads TGTGCCAGCACCTCTTATGTCTCGGGCAATCAGCCCCAGCATTTT.

For the CDR3, the DNA is TGTGCTAGTTGCCCCGGACAGCCTAGCAATCAGCCCCAGCATTTT. The encoded protein is CASCPGQPSNQPQHF. The chain has TRBV12-5 and TRBJ1-5, with a weak D call TRBD1 (6 bases). Per the germline V gene, CDR1 is LGHNT and CDR2 is FRNRAP. Trimming removed 8 bases from V and 0 bases from J, with 14 bases in between. The CDR3 loop spans 15 amino acids.

V and J are TRBV4-3 and TRBJ1-5; no firm D call. V dropped 0 bases and J dropped 6 bases, with 6 bases sitting between them. The CDR3 totals 13 residues. Germline CDR1 and CDR2: LGHNA and YSLEER. CDR3 region: CASSQDLFQPQHF. CDR3 DNA sequence: TGCGCCAGCAGCCAAGATTTATTTCAGCCCCAGCATTTT.

The chain carries TRBV2 and TRBJ2-7; D is undetermined. CDR1 and CDR2 (germline): SNHLY, FYNNEI. CDR3 length equals 13 residues. Trimming pared 6 bases from V and 3 bases from J, leaving 12 bases between. CDR3 sequence (DNA): TGTGCCAGCAGGGTTGGAGCAGGCTACGAGCAGTACTTC. Its protein product is CASRVGAGYEQYF.

The chain has TRBV28 and TRBJ1-5, with no clear D. Per germline, CDR1 MDHEN and CDR2 SYDVKM. V lost 8 bases, J lost 2 bases, and 13 bases lay in between. The CDR3 covers 14 residues. CDR3 loop: CASHQRVGNQPQHF. The CDR3 region has the DNA TGTGCCAGCCATCAACGGGTGGGCAATCAGCCCCAGCATTTT.

This clone was detected only once. Other nucleotide sequences from this sample produce the same CDR3. The chain recombines TRBV6-5 with TRBJ2-7; unclear D gene. V lost 8 bases and J lost 1, with 9 bases in between. Looked up from germline, CDR1 is MNHEY and CDR2 is SVGAGI. This CDR3 is built from 12 residues. The CDR3 protein is CASGGSSYEQYF. The CDR3 nucleotides are TGTGCCAGCGGTGGCTCGTCCTACGAGCAGTACTTC.

This sequence joins TRBV2 and TRBJ2-7; D might be TRBD1 (6 bases). With 6 bases removed from V and 7 bases from J, the gap between germline ends came to 13 bases. The CDR3 extends over 12 amino acids. CDR1 is SNHLY and CDR2 is FYNNEI in the germline V gene. CDR3 DNA: TGTGCCAGCAGCCAAGCAGGGGTAGAGCAGTACTTC. It codes for CASSQAGVEQYF.

V gene TRBV6-1 combines with J gene TRBJ2-1; 7 bases are a match to TRBD1. Trimming took 3 bases from V and 9 from J; bases not matched to a gene: 2. Germline V gene lookup returns CDR1 MNHNS and CDR2 SASEGT. This CDR3 region has 12 residues. The CDR3 DNA sequence: TGTGCCAGCAGTGAGAACAGGGGTGAGCAGTTCTTC. This encodes CASSENRGEQFF.

This clone was observed once. J is TRBJ1-1 and V is TRBV7-3; 8 bases map to TRBD1. This CDR3 has 13 amino acids. Per the germline V gene, CDR1 is SGHTA and CDR2 is FQGTGA. The junction had 3 bases not matched to a gene; V was cut back by 5 bases and J by 4 bases. CDR3 coding DNA: TGTGCCAGCAGCCGTACAGGGGGCACTGAAGCTTTCTTT. Translating it yields CASSRTGGTEAFF.

This chain uses TRBV5-8 with TRBJ2-7; TRBD1 might be the D (7 bases). Germline CDR1 SGHTS, CDR2 YDEGEE. The V end was cut by 0 bases, the J end by 3 bases, with 13 bases between. The CDR3 is 15 amino acids. CDR3 in amino acids: CASSLGAGGLYEQYF. CDR3 nucleotide sequence: TGTGCCAGCAGCTTGGGTGCAGGGGGGCTCTACGAGCAGTACTTC. The complete variable domain, with remaining parts taken from reference TRBV5-8 and TRBJ2-7, reads EAGVTQSPTHLIKTRGQQATLRCSPISGHTSVYWYQQALGLGLQFLLWYDEGEERNRGNFPPRFSGRQFPNYSSELNVNALELEDSALYLCASSLGAGGLYEQYFGPGTRLTVT.

The CDR3 nucleotides are TGTGCCAGCAGCTGGGACAGGGACCCCTACGAGCAGTACTTC. This codes for CASSWDRDPYEQYF. The rearrangement uses TRBV13 and TRBJ2-7; TRBD1 matches 9 bases. J was trimmed by 2 bases and V by 4 bases; bases with no gene match: 3. The CDR3 is 14 residues long. Germline-derived CDR1 and CDR2 are PRHDT and FYEKMQ (reference sequence).

The gene calls are TRBV5-6 and TRBJ2-7, with a possible D match to TRBD1 (5 bases). Trimming removed 2 bases from V and 3 bases from J, with 18 bases in between. The CDR3 extends over 16 amino acids. Germline values: CDR1 SGHDT, CDR2 YYEEEE. The CDR3 sequence is CASSFSWYQGFYEQYF. The DNA of the CDR3 is TGTGCCAGCAGCTTCTCTTGGTACCAGGGTTTCTACGAGCAGTACTTC.

The genes are TRBV9 and TRBJ2-1; D may match TRBD1 or TRBD2 (5 bases each). V dropped 3 bases and J dropped 4 bases, with 26 bases sitting between them. CDR3 length: 19 amino acids. Germline V gene data show CDR1 as SGDLS and CDR2 as YYNGEE. This CDR3 is CASSEETPLRGQLYNEQFF. Written as DNA, the CDR3 is TGTGCCAGCAGCGAAGAGACCCCCCTCCGGGGCCAGCTTTACAATGAGCAGTTCTTC.

The rearrangement uses TRBV5-6 and TRBJ2-2; the D is unclear. Germline V lookup: CDR1 SGHDT, CDR2 YYEEEE. Deletions cut 1 base from V and 1 base from J, with 5 bases between. CDR3 length: 14 residues. In DNA form, the CDR3 reads TGTGCCAGCAGCTTGTTCGGGAACACCGGGGAGCTGTTTTTT. Its translation is CASSLFGNTGELFF. Looking up the rest from reference TRBV5-6 and TRBJ2-2 gives the full variable domain: DAGVTQSPTHLIKTRGQQVTLRCSPKSGHDTVSWYQQALGQGPQFIFQYYEEEERQRGNFPDRFSGHQFPNYSSELNVNALLLGDSALYLCASSLFGNTGELFFGEGSRLTVL.

The chain recombines TRBV28 with TRBJ2-7; 11 positions match TRBD2. The CDR3 covers 17 residues. V dropped 9 bases and J dropped 0; count of bases not matched to a gene: 13. Germline CDR1 and CDR2: MDHEN and SYDVKM. The CDR3 DNA is TGTGCCAGTCACGGGGCGGGACTAGCGGTTCTCTCCTACGAGCAGTACTTC. This translates into CASHGAGLAVLSYEQYF.

Points on this clone: At one of its ends the junction is not consistent with the germline gene, which may arise from a read error. The CDR3 reads CASSPTGGMSGELFF. The CDR3 DNA is TGTGCTAGCAGCCCGACAGGGGGCATGTCCGGGGAGCTGTTTTTT. This chain connects TRBV7-7 to TRBJ2-2, with 10 bases that match TRBD1. The CDR3 extends over 15 amino acids. Germline V gene lookup returns CDR1 SSHAT and CDR2 FNYEAQ (reference sequence).

On this clone itself: Other DNA sequences in the same sample also yield this CDR3. The chain links TRBV6-5 to TRBJ1-1; TRBD1 aligns across 10 bases. Germline V gives CDR1 MNHEY, CDR2 SVGAGI. There are 14 residues in the CDR3. Trimming took 5 bases from V and 0 from J; bases not matched to a gene: 0. The CDR3 region is CASSDRGLNTEAFF. The CDR3 region has the DNA TGTGCCAGCAGTGACAGGGGGCTGAACACTGAAGCTTTCTTT.

The chain joins TRBV6-5 to TRBJ2-1, with D unresolved. The CDR3 contains 11 residues. Germline CDR1 and CDR2: MNHEY and SVGAGI. V was trimmed by 4 bases and J by 9 bases, leaving 7 bases between them. The CDR3 spells CASSSPAEQFF. The CDR3 bases are TGTGCCAGCAGTTCCCCCGCTGAGCAGTTCTTC.

Comment on this clone: This specimen includes other DNA sequences encoding the same CDR3. The rearrangement uses TRBV10-3 and TRBJ2-7; D unclear. CDR3 length: 11 amino acids. Between the trimmed V and J ends, which lost 0 bases and 5 bases, there was a span of 2 bases. Per germline, CDR1 ENHRY and CDR2 SYGVKD. DNA of the CDR3: TGTGCCATCAGTGAGTCTGACGAGCAGTACTTC. Its translation is CAISESDEQYF.

This chain uses TRBV13 with TRBJ2-1, with D uncertain. The germline CDR1 and CDR2 sequences are PRHDT and FYEKMQ (reference sequence). V shed 2 bases and J shed 8 bases, with 7 bases lying between them. The CDR3 consists of 12 residues. The CDR3 here is CASSLKVHEQFF. DNA of the CDR3: TGTGCCAGCAGCTTAAAAGTCCATGAGCAGTTCTTC.

In the case of this clone: The sample contains more than one DNA sequence encoding this CDR3. The chain combines TRBV4-1 with TRBJ2-1; 7 bases map to TRBD1. This CDR3 has 17 amino acids. Germline CDR1 is MGHRA and CDR2 is YSYEKL. V dropped 2 bases and J dropped 0; count of bases not matched to a gene: 7. Written as DNA, the CDR3 is TGCGCCAGCAGCCAACTTCCGGGACAGAGCTCCTACAATGAGCAGTTCTTC. Protein product: CASSQLPGQSSYNEQFF.

A few counts support this clone. This chain links TRBV5-6 with TRBJ1-2, with D unresolved. Germline V CDR1 and CDR2: SGHDT, YYEEEE. V was clipped by 1 base and J by 4 bases, with 11 bases between them. There are 14 residues in the CDR3. This CDR3 reads CASSLWEGTYGYTF. The CDR3 coding sequence is TGTGCCAGCAGCTTGTGGGAGGGCACCTATGGCTACACCTTC.

This chain connects TRBV21-1 to TRBJ2-1; the table's D call TRBD2 went unverified against the DNA. TRBV21-1 is assigned pseudogene status. The CDR3 is 13 amino acids. CDR3 residues: CASSLRPGNEQFF. In DNA, the CDR3 is TGTGCCAGCAGCCTGAGACCGGGGAATGAGCAGTTCTTC.

The V call is TRBV5-6, the J call TRBJ1-6, with a tentative D call TRBD1 (6 bases). This CDR3 region has 18 residues. Between the trimmed V and J ends, which lost 0 bases and 0 bases, there was a span of 13 bases. CDR1 SGHDT and CDR2 YYEEEE come from the germline V gene. CDR3 loop: CASSLGQAKSSYNSPLHF. Here the CDR3 DNA reads TGTGCCAGCAGCTTGGGACAGGCGAAAAGCTCCTATAATTCACCCCTCCACTTT.

This clone was counted a single time. The rearrangement links TRBV7-2 to TRBJ2-2; no definite D call. Trimming removed 1 base at V and 1 base at J, with 7 bases between. The length of the CDR3 is 15 residues. Germline values: CDR1 SGHTA, CDR2 FQGNSA. CDR3: CASSLEWGNTGELFF. The CDR3 nucleotides are TGTGCCAGCAGCTTAGAATGGGGGAACACCGGGGAGCTGTTTTTT. The full variable domain, completed using reference TRBV7-2 and TRBJ2-2, is GAGVSQSPSNKVTEKGKDVELRCDPISGHTALYWYRQSLGQGLEFLIYFQGNSAPDKSGLPSDRFSAERTGGSVSTLTIQRTQQEDSAVYLCASSLEWGNTGELFFGEGSRLTVL.

This clone was found a few times. V gene TRBV7-9 combines with J gene TRBJ2-7, with TRBD2 as a possible D gene (6 bases). Looked up from germline, CDR1 is SEHNR and CDR2 is FQNEAQ (reference sequence). The CDR3 is made up of 12 amino acids. Trimming pared 4 bases from V and 12 bases from J, leaving 16 bases between. The CDR3, as DNA: TGTGCCAGCAGCTCTCAGGGACTTGATACGTACTTC. Translating it yields CASSSQGLDTYF.